The rows below give T cell receptor beta chains drawn from one sample of a study of blood T cell repertoires in COVID-19. Data came from immunoSEQ multiplex PCR; TCRdb stores just in-frame clones and leaves some out. Of around 260,000 clones detected, around 87% appear once; the ten largest clones hold about 2.5%. Sequenced material: peripheral blood. The source is a woman between 45 and 65 years old with acute or convalescent COVID-19. Each CDR3 is given with its conserved first and last residue. A D gene is named only where the DNA matches it firmly. Some rows mark clone size as missing; the rest say once, few, many or name a class of expanded clone.

CDR3nt,CDR3aa,j_gene,v_gene,d_gene,abundance
TGTGCCAGCGGCTCGGAGACCCAGTACTTC,CASGSETQYF,TRBJ2-5,TRBV7-9,NA,once
TGTGCCAGCAGTCCCTCGAGGATTAGCGGGAGTTCAGATACGCAGTATTTT,CASSPSRISGSSDTQYF,TRBJ2-3,TRBV14,TRBD2,NA
TGTGCCAGCAGTCCAGGAGGGCTAGCGGGATACACAGATACGCAGTATTTT,CASSPGGLAGYTDTQYF,TRBJ2-3,TRBV28,TRBD2,NA
TGTGCCAGCAGCCTAGGGACAGGCCCGTCCCGCGAGCTGTTTTTT,CASSLGTGPSRELFF,TRBJ2-2,TRBV4-2,TRBD1,NA
TGTGCCAGCAGTTCCGGGATTTCCTACGAGCAGTACTTC,CASSSGISYEQYF,TRBJ2-7,TRBV6-5,NA,NA
TGCAGTGCTAGTCGGGCGGGCTATGGCTACACCTTC,CSASRAGYGYTF,TRBJ1-2,TRBV20-1,NA,NA
TGTGCCACCAGCAGAGAACAGGGGGCGGGCTATGGCTACACCTTC,CATSREQGAGYGYTF,TRBJ1-2,TRBV15,TRBD1,NA
TGTGCCAGCAGCGCCGTGACAGCCGGAGTTCAGCCCCAGCATTTT,CASSAVTAGVQPQHF,TRBJ1-5,TRBV6-2/TRBV6-3,NA,NA
TGTGCCAGCAGCTTGGGACAGGGCACCGGGGAGCTGTTTTTT,CASSLGQGTGELFF,TRBJ2-2,TRBV5-5,TRBD1,few
TGTGCCAGCAGCATGGGACTAGCGGGAGGGAGCTCCTACAATGAGCAGTTCTTC,CASSMGLAGGSSYNEQFF,TRBJ2-1,TRBV5-4,TRBD2,NA
TGTGCCAGCAGCCAATACGGGGGAGTGCTTTTCTTC,CASSQYGGVLFF,TRBJ1-2,TRBV14,NA,NA
TGTGCCAGCAGCTGGTGGACGGACAGGGAACAGCCCCAGCATTTT,CASSWWTDREQPQHF,TRBJ1-5,TRBV6-2/TRBV6-3,TRBD1,NA
TGTGCCATCAGTTGGAGGACAGATTCAGATACGCAGTATTTT,CAISWRTDSDTQYF,TRBJ2-3,TRBV10-3,NA,NA
TGTGCTAGTGGTTTGGGGGACAGATCCTACGAGCAGTACTTC,CASGLGDRSYEQYF,TRBJ2-7,TRBV12-5,TRBD1,NA
TGTGCCAGCAGCCACACAGGGGTTTCGAGTAATTCACCCCTCCACTTT,CASSHTGVSSNSPLHF,TRBJ1-6,TRBV3-1/TRBV3-2,TRBD1,NA
TGTGCCACCAGTGAAAAGACAGGCCTTAATGGCTACACCTTC,CATSEKTGLNGYTF,TRBJ1-2,TRBV24-1,NA,NA
TGTGCCAGCAGCATGACAGGGAACACTGAAGCTTTCTTT,CASSMTGNTEAFF,TRBJ1-1,TRBV9,NA,once
TGTGCCAGCGGAGAGAACTATGGCTACACCTTC,CASGENYGYTF,TRBJ1-2,TRBV27,NA,NA
TGTGCCAGCAGTTTGAAGGAGGGCTATGGCTACACCTTC,CASSLKEGYGYTF,TRBJ1-2,TRBV27,NA,NA
TGTGCCACCGCCGGGCGAGGTCTCAAACTAGCCGAGGAGCAGTTCTTC,CATAGRGLKLAEEQFF,TRBJ2-1,TRBV24-1,NA,NA
TGCGCCAGCAGCCAAGTGAGTTCGGATGGCTACACCTTC,CASSQVSSDGYTF,TRBJ1-2,TRBV4-1,NA,NA
TGTGCCAGCAGCTTGGGTGTGGGCTCGACGATACATTACGAGCAGTACTTC,CASSLGVGSTIHYEQYF,TRBJ2-7,TRBV5-4,NA,few
TGTGCCAGCAGTGGTGGGCAGGGGAGGGAAGGGGCTTTCTTT,CASSGGQGREGAFF,TRBJ1-1,TRBV2,NA,NA
TGTGCCAGCAGTTACTCGAGTAACGGTCGAATTGAAGCTTTCTTT,CASSYSSNGRIEAFF,TRBJ1-1,TRBV6-5,NA,NA
TGTGCCAGTAAGGACAGGGGCAATCAGCCCCAGCATTTT,CASKDRGNQPQHF,TRBJ1-5,TRBV19,TRBD1,NA
TGCGCCAGCAGCTTATCACCAGCAACTAATGAAAAACTGTTTTTT,CASSLSPATNEKLFF,TRBJ1-4,TRBV5-1,NA,NA
TGTGCCAGCTCTTATGACAGGGGGCACTACAATGAGCAGTTCTTC,CASSYDRGHYNEQFF,TRBJ2-1,TRBV18,TRBD1,NA
TGTGCCAGCAGTTCACAGGGGGGGAACACTGAAGCTTTCTTT,CASSSQGGNTEAFF,TRBJ1-1,TRBV28,TRBD1,NA
TGTGCCAGCAGTGGGAGTAGCGATCGTACGCAGTATTTT,CASSGSSDRTQYF,TRBJ2-3,TRBV2,NA,NA
TGTGCCAGCAGCGGAGGGAGACAGGGGGCGCTAGGCTACACCTTC,CASSGGRQGALGYTF,TRBJ1-2,TRBV7-2,TRBD1,NA
TGTGCCAGCTCACCCCGGGACAGGGGGCCTCGGGCCTATGGCTACACCTTC,CASSPRDRGPRAYGYTF,TRBJ1-2,TRBV18,TRBD1,once
TGTGCCAGCAGCTTATTTTTACGGCTAGCGACCGGCTCTGGAAACACCATATATTTT,CASSLFLRLATGSGNTIYF,TRBJ1-3,TRBV7-2,NA,NA
TGTGCCAGCAGAGGAGGGACGGCGGCAACTAATGAAAAACTGTTTTTT,CASRGGTAATNEKLFF,TRBJ1-4,TRBV28,NA,NA
TGTGCCAGCACCCTCTTCCCGGAAGCTTTCTTT,CASTLFPEAFF,TRBJ1-1,TRBV28,NA,NA
TGTGCCAGCAGCTTTGGACAGGGGGGGCGCTACGAGCAGTACTTC,CASSFGQGGRYEQYF,TRBJ2-7,TRBV11-2,TRBD1,NA
TGTGCCAGCAGTGCCCGGGACAGAGTCGACACAGATACGCAGTATTTT,CASSARDRVDTDTQYF,TRBJ2-3,TRBV2,TRBD1,NA
TGTGCCAGCAGCTTAACGGGCCAGGTGGGCTATGGCTACACCTTC,CASSLTGQVGYGYTF,TRBJ1-2,TRBV7-3,NA,NA